Listed below are T cell receptor beta chains from one sample, sequenced in a study of cytomegalovirus exposure and HLA in healthy donors. Generated by immunoSEQ multiplex PCR, the TCRdb table keeps only in-frame clones and is missing some. The data hold roughly 130,000 clones, with roughly four fifths observed a single time. The sequenced sample was PBMCs. These receptors were collected from a woman in her thirties or forties in good health and CMV-seropositive. Both conserved end residues are part of each CDR3. The order of the fields is J gene, V gene, D gene, CDR3 protein. The D gene is left open where the match is weak.

J gene: TRBJ1-1
V gene: TRBV11-3
D gene: NA
CDR3 protein: CASSRGSPPTEAFF

J gene: TRBJ2-7
V gene: TRBV11-1
D gene: NA
CDR3 protein: CASSFTGETLNYEQYF

J gene: TRBJ2-7
V gene: TRBV11-3
D gene: NA
CDR3 protein: CASSQGPGSYEQYF

J gene: TRBJ1-6
V gene: TRBV7-2
D gene: NA
CDR3 protein: CASSLVVSGGNSPLHF

J gene: TRBJ2-3
V gene: TRBV28
D gene: NA
CDR3 protein: CASSLRQGNPSSTDTQYF

J gene: TRBJ2-2
V gene: TRBV19
D gene: NA
CDR3 protein: CASSIPPLASEVGLGELFF

J gene: TRBJ1-5
V gene: TRBV2
D gene: NA
CDR3 protein: CASSELMGGTNQPQHF

J gene: TRBJ2-2
V gene: TRBV4-2
D gene: NA
CDR3 protein: CASSQDRGAGELFF

J gene: TRBJ2-5
V gene: TRBV7-2
D gene: TRBD2
CDR3 protein: CASSSRTSGSSGETQYF

J gene: TRBJ2-5
V gene: TRBV2
D gene: NA
CDR3 protein: CASSVAGVQETQYF

J gene: TRBJ2-5
V gene: TRBV6-5
D gene: TRBD2
CDR3 protein: CASRERGGLETQYF

J gene: TRBJ1-5
V gene: TRBV5-1
D gene: NA
CDR3 protein: CASSPDPTGNQPQHF

J gene: TRBJ2-7
V gene: TRBV7-3
D gene: TRBD2
CDR3 protein: CASSRGGGTYEQYF

J gene: TRBJ1-2
V gene: TRBV5-6
D gene: NA
CDR3 protein: CASSLAGVSYGYTF

J gene: TRBJ2-3
V gene: TRBV7-3
D gene: NA
CDR3 protein: CASSLTQSTDTQYF

J gene: TRBJ1-5
V gene: TRBV6-5
D gene: NA
CDR3 protein: CASSYEGAQHF

J gene: TRBJ2-3
V gene: TRBV6-1
D gene: NA
CDR3 protein: CASKDTHTDTQYF

J gene: TRBJ2-2
V gene: TRBV28
D gene: NA
CDR3 protein: CASSLDSTGELFF

J gene: TRBJ2-5
V gene: TRBV5-6
D gene: NA
CDR3 protein: CASSFPEGGRETQYF

J gene: TRBJ2-7
V gene: TRBV25-1
D gene: TRBD1
CDR3 protein: CASGGTGVDEQYF

J gene: TRBJ1-5
V gene: TRBV6-4
D gene: NA
CDR3 protein: CASSEEYSNQPQHF

J gene: TRBJ2-7
V gene: TRBV29-1
D gene: NA
CDR3 protein: CSVEGRDYEQYF

J gene: TRBJ2-7
V gene: TRBV4-1
D gene: TRBD2
CDR3 protein: CASSLRTSHSYEQYF

J gene: TRBJ1-3
V gene: TRBV9
D gene: NA
CDR3 protein: CASSVGVASSGNTIYF

J gene: TRBJ1-2
V gene: TRBV2
D gene: NA
CDR3 protein: CASTDRSNYGYTF

J gene: TRBJ1-2
V gene: TRBV29-1
D gene: NA
CDR3 protein: CSVARGADYGYTF

J gene: TRBJ2-1
V gene: TRBV5-6
D gene: TRBD2
CDR3 protein: CASSLGLAVRSEQFF

J gene: TRBJ1-5
V gene: TRBV7-2
D gene: TRBD1
CDR3 protein: CASSLEGTGNQPQHF

J gene: TRBJ1-3
V gene: TRBV5-1
D gene: NA
CDR3 protein: CASSLTSDSGNTIYF

J gene: TRBJ1-2
V gene: TRBV25-1
D gene: NA
CDR3 protein: CASSDPFSYTF

J gene: TRBJ2-3
V gene: TRBV11-3
D gene: TRBD1
CDR3 protein: CASSQTGDRTDTQYF

J gene: TRBJ2-1
V gene: TRBV10-3
D gene: NA
CDR3 protein: CAISESPPADEQFF